Below, one TCR beta chain is given with its context. Its binding antigen is unknown. Within one base of it there is no much larger clone, and no base qualities were kept. Ends trimmed: V by 3 bases, J by 5 bases; bases unmatched to a gene: 4. From its cysteine to its phenylalanine, the CDR3 spans 14 amino acids. Only the CDR3 DNA stays, 42 bases, in frame from base 1. The germline V gene sets CDR1 to SGHAT and CDR2 to FQNNGV. TCRbeta CDR3 regions were amplified from genomic DNA by means of the immunoSEQ Assay, a bias-controlled multiplex PCR. As for how the authors treated the data: Nucleated cell counts per sample were estimated from amplification of reference gene primers within the assay. Sequence reads were collapsed and filtered to measure the absolute abundance of every unique TCRbeta CDR3 rearrangement. For each sample, productive Simpson clonality was calculated as the square root of Simpson's diversity index over productive rearrangements. TCRdb mirrors the immuneACCESS table, restricted to in-frame sequences. Some clones are absent from its copies; in checked studies, under half trace to an unresolved V gene, and the reason for the others is unknown. D and trimming were read from the DNA, whereas the V and J calls and clone size are those reported in that table. Present in this sample are some 240,000 clones, 80% to 85% of which were seen just once. Approximately 3.6% of the sample comes from the top ten.

The data were obtained in a study of blood T cell repertoires in COVID-19 (TCRdb year 2020). Regarding the complete study: The collaborator samples originated in the United States, Italy and Spain and spanned the acute and convalescent phases of COVID-19. The repertoires were released in a freely available public database intended as a resource for research on the immune response to SARS-CoV-2. Samples came from the ongoing ImmuneRACE study (first 160 participants) plus 1,254 subjects from 6 global collaborators. The sample metadata nearly always contained a de-identified subject ID, COVID-19 status, age in years and sex. Where HLA class I and class II types were available, the types were taken from metadata supplied by the sample provider, not from assay-based typing. The material from the prospective study consisted of cDNA or gDNA derived from T cells, B-cell-depleted T cells, or PBMCs. Deeply sampled blood TCRbeta repertoires from subjects exposed to, actively infected with, or recovered from COVID-19 were included in the dataset. Overall study outcomes, separate from this receptor: Clinical and demographic metadata were provided uncurated, with the amount varying by source and participant.

Participants in the prospective study were aged roughly 18 to 90 years, lived in some 24 United States geographic areas, and enrolled through a virtual design. In the prospective study, participants were assigned to cohorts based on the clinical history participants reported in a screening survey and a study questionnaire. ImmuneRACE Cohort 3 recovered participants were defined by two consecutive negative NP/OP PCR tests, healthcare professional clearance, or symptom resolution. In the prospective study, whole blood, serum and a nasopharyngeal or oropharyngeal swab were collected from each participant by mobile phlebotomists. Additional blood draws and questionnaires over an approximately 2-month period could optionally be provided by prospective study participants. Before DNA extraction, blood samples from the prospective study were shipped at room temperature or frozen.

The receptor comes from a man over 45 who had recovered from COVID-19. The sample was PBMCs or T cells enriched from blood (not recorded which). This receptor chain uses TRBV11-2 and TRBJ2-5, and 9 junctional nucleotides match TRBD2. The nucleotides are TGTGCCAGCAGCTTCGGCGGGAGGGACGAGACCCAGTACTTC. Translated, this is CASSFGGRDETQYF.